A few counts support the clone carrying this TCR beta chain. This may come from a read error, since a much larger clone is one base off. Trimming stripped 2 bases from V and 8 bases from J, with 10 bases between. Germline lookup yields CDR1 SGHVS and CDR2 FNYEAQ. CDR3 size: 14 residues. The sample is drawn from a study of T cells after yellow fever vaccination. TCRdb reprocessed the 5' RACE reads via MiXCR and lists one record per CDR3 protein. The sample lists 230,000 or so distinct CDR3 sequences, about 3.5% occurring once. The source material was PBMCs, sampled 15 days after the yellow fever booster vaccination. The V and J genes are TRBV7-6 and TRBJ1-6; D remains ambiguous. The TCR sequence derives from a man younger than 35 who received the YFV17D yellow fever vaccine. This CDR3 is CASSLTAGDSPLHF. The DNA of the CDR3 is TGTGCCAGCAGCTTAACCGCTGGGGATTCACCCCTCCACTTT.